Presented here are 17 T cell receptor beta chains from one specimen sequenced in a study of blood T cell repertoires in COVID-19. Using immunoSEQ multiplex PCR, the repertoire was profiled, and TCRdb retains in-frame clones only, with some absent. The data show roughly 200,000 clones, with about 80% seen just once and around 4.4% held by the top ten. The sequencing input was peripheral blood. These receptors all stem from a man aged 50 to 59 with active or convalescent COVID-19.

This rearrangement joins TRBV6-5 to TRBJ2-7; 7 bases fit TRBD1. V shed 4 bases, J shed 6 bases, and the junction held 6 bases outside the gene matches. There are 13 residues in the CDR3. Germline CDR1 and CDR2: MNHEY and SVGAGI. CDR3 in DNA: TGTGCCAGCAGTTCAGGGGGAGTGGTCGAGCAGTACTTC. Protein sequence: CASSSGGVVEQYF.

The chain carries TRBV6-2 or TRBV6-3 and TRBJ2-7; TRBD1 matches at 9 bases. V was pared by 2 bases and J by 7 bases, with 3 bases of the junction left unmatched. This CDR3 has 13 residues. Germline assignment: CDR1 MNHEY and CDR2 SVGEGT. CDR3 sequence: CASSYTGGGEQYF. CDR3 sequence (DNA): TGTGCCAGCAGTTACACAGGGGGCGGTGAGCAGTACTTC.

This rearrangement joins TRBV2 to TRBJ1-1; a weak D match, TRBD1 (5 bases). The CDR3 is 14 residues long. V was cut by 7 bases and J by 4 bases, with 16 bases left in between. In germline, CDR1 is SNHLY, CDR2 FYNNEI. CDR3 in amino acids: CASNQGLVSTEAFF. The CDR3 region has the DNA TGTGCCAGCAACCAGGGATTAGTGAGCACTGAAGCTTTCTTT.

This clone was picked up one time. In the same sample, other DNA sequences code for this CDR3. The V call is TRBV9, the J call TRBJ2-3, with 9 bases identical to TRBD2. J lost 5 bases, V lost 0 bases, and 7 bases had no gene match. In germline, CDR1 is SGDLS, CDR2 YYNGEE. CDR3 length equals 16 residues. CDR3 DNA sequence: TGTGCCAGCAGCGTAGTCGGCGGGGGGGCGGGAGATACGCAGTATTTT. Translating gives CASSVVGGGAGDTQYF.

The chain is built from TRBV27 and TRBJ1-2; 8 nucleotides agree with TRBD1. The V gene end was trimmed by 6 bases and the J gene end by 5 bases; junction bases not matched to a gene: 8. The germline V gene encodes CDR1 MNHEY and CDR2 SMNVEV (reference sequence). The CDR3 covers 14 residues. The DNA of the CDR3 is TGTGCCAGCAGCTCCGGACAGGGATGGTATGGCTACACCTTC. Its protein is CASSSGQGWYGYTF.

The chain has TRBV29-1 and TRBJ1-2; TRBD1 is a possible D gene (5 bases). From germline, CDR1 is SQVTM and CDR2 ANQGSEA. The germline V and J ends were trimmed by 3 bases and 6 bases, with 8 bases remaining between them. The CDR3 has 11 amino acids. The CDR3 DNA sequence: TGCAGCGTTGACAGGGAAAATGGCTACACCTTC. Residues: CSVDRENGYTF.

The rearrangement links TRBV28 to TRBJ1-1; 9 bases match TRBD1. CDR1 is MDHEN and CDR2 is SYDVKM in the germline V gene. The CDR3 runs 20 residues. The ends lost 2 bases at V and 3 bases at J; junction bases unmatched: 19. This chain's CDR3 is CASSLEWSTGGDSSDTEAFF. DNA of the CDR3: TGTGCCAGCAGTTTAGAGTGGTCTACAGGGGGCGATAGTTCGGACACTGAAGCTTTCTTT.

The chain links TRBV1 to TRBJ2-7; the table names TRBD2, a call not compared with the DNA. TRBV1 is tagged as a pseudogene. The CDR3 sequence is 14 residues long. The CDR3 nucleotides are TGCACCAGCATCCACCGGGACTACACCTACGAGCAGTACTTC. Translating it yields CTSIHRDYTYEQYF.

This clone is a singleton in its sample. The chain links TRBV5-1 to TRBJ2-1; D ambiguous. Trimming removed 1 base at V and 10 bases at J, with 6 bases between. The CDR3 runs 11 residues. From germline, CDR1 is SGHRS and CDR2 YFSETQ. This CDR3 is CASSLIPEQFF. The CDR3, as DNA: TGCGCCAGCAGCTTGATTCCGGAGCAGTTCTTC.

V usage is TRBV9 and J usage is TRBJ1-2; D is undetermined. The V gene's germline CDR1 is SGDLS and CDR2 YYNGEE. The CDR3 spans 15 residues. V lost 0 bases and J lost 4, with 13 bases in between. The CDR3 bases are TGTGCCAGCAGCGTAGATCCAAGATTGAGCTATGGCTACACCTTC. Translating it yields CASSVDPRLSYGYTF.

This chain joins TRBV5-4 and TRBJ2-2; 8 bases match TRBD1. CDR1 is SGHNT and CDR2 is YYREEE in the germline V gene (reference sequence). The CDR3 extends over 13 amino acids. Trimming at V came to 4 bases and at J to 7 bases, leaving 3 bases not matched to a gene. In DNA, the CDR3 is TGTGCCAGCAGCAGGACAGGGATCGGGGAGCTGTTTTTT. Its protein product is CASSRTGIGELFF.

Remarks on this clone: The same CDR3 arises from other DNA sequences in this sample as well. The genes are TRBV5-1 and TRBJ2-2; perhaps TRBD1 as D (6 bases). This CDR3 has 14 residues. CDR1 and CDR2 from the germline V gene are SGHRS and YFSETQ. Trimming cost V 0 bases and J 6 bases, with 9 bases left between them. CDR3 amino acids: CASSLGGGSGELFF. The CDR3 bases are TGCGCCAGCAGCTTGGGAGGGGGTTCCGGGGAGCTGTTTTTT.

The chain combines TRBV9 with TRBJ1-6, with no clear D. The ends were cut back, 1 base at V and 12 bases at J, with 8 bases in the middle. Germline lookup yields CDR1 SGDLS and CDR2 YYNGEE. The length of the CDR3 is 12 residues. CDR3 coding DNA: TGTGCCAGCAGCGTACTGGGAGGACCCCTCCACTTT. It codes for CASSVLGGPLHF.

This clone has just one count. V is TRBV3-1 (or the pseudogene TRBV3-2) and J is TRBJ2-7, with 11 positions matching TRBD1. The germline gives CDR1 LGHDT, CDR2 YNNKEL (reference sequence). V lost 2 bases, J lost 7 bases, and 7 bases stayed unmatched. This CDR3 spans 15 amino acids. CDR3 amino acids: CASSQFGQGAREQYF. CDR3 bases: TGTGCCAGCAGCCAATTCGGACAGGGGGCGCGGGAGCAGTACTTC.

The gene calls are TRBV5-4 and TRBJ2-5; 7 nucleotides line up with TRBD1. The J segment lost 2 bases and the V segment lost 10 bases, leaving 11 bases of the junction unmatched. Germline CDR1 is SGHNT and CDR2 is YYREEE (reference sequence). The CDR3 totals 14 residues. CDR3 amino acids: CAGTKQGPQETQYF. Here the CDR3 DNA reads TGTGCCGGGACGAAACAGGGGCCACAAGAGACCCAGTACTTC. Full variable domain (remainder filled in from reference TRBV5-4 and TRBJ2-5): ETGVTQSPTHLIKTRGQQVTLRCSSQSGHNTVSWYQQALGQGPQFIFQYYREEENGRGNFPPRFSGLQFPNYSSELNVNALELDDSALYLCAGTKQGPQETQYFGPGTRLLVL.

The chain recombines TRBV2 with TRBJ1-5; 8 bases are shared with TRBD1. The CDR3 runs 15 residues. Looked up from germline, CDR1 is SNHLY and CDR2 is FYNNEI. J gave up 7 bases and V 0 bases, and 5 bases lay outside the gene matches. This CDR3 reads CASSEADRGTQPQHF. For the CDR3, the DNA is TGTGCCAGCAGTGAAGCTGACAGGGGAACCCAGCCCCAGCATTTT.

This chain links TRBV13 with TRBJ2-3; 10 positions agree with TRBD2. V lost 1 base, J lost 2 bases, and 12 bases stayed unmatched. The CDR3 contains 19 residues. The germline V gene encodes CDR1 PRHDT and CDR2 FYEKMQ (reference sequence). DNA of the CDR3: TGTGCCAGCAGCTTAGCTAGCGGGGGAAGTTTACATGACACAGATACGCAGTATTTT. This encodes CASSLASGGSLHDTDTQYF.